This T cell receptor beta chain was captured in a study of blood T cell repertoires in COVID-19. The table came from immunoSEQ multiplex PCR; TCRdb's copy has only in-frame clones and leaves some out. Among 250,000 or so clones listed, 88% were seen once. Germline-derived CDR1 and CDR2 are LNHDA and SQIVND (reference sequence). The CDR3 covers 12 residues. V lost 5 bases and J lost 5, with 9 bases in between. Enrolment of Seattle patients took place during active infection, and they were followed longitudinally. The sequence was obtained from a woman aged 25 to 39 with COVID-19, enrolled during active disease. This chain uses TRBV19 with TRBJ1-1; D is uncertain. Sequencing was performed on peripheral blood. The DNA of the CDR3 is TGTGCCAGTAGTGCCGGAGGGACTGAAGCTTTCTTT. Translated: CASSAGGTEAFF.